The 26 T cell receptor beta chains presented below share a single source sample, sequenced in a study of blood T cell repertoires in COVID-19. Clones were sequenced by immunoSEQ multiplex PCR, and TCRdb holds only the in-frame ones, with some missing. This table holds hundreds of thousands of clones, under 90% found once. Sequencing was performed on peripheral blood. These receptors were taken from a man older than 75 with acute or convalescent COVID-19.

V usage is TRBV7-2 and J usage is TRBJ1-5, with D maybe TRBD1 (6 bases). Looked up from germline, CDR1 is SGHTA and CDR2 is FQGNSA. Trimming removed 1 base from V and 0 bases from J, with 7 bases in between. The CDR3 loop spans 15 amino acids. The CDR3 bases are TGTGCCAGCAGCTTAGGGACAGTTAGCAATCAGCCCCAGCATTTT. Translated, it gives CASSLGTVSNQPQHF.

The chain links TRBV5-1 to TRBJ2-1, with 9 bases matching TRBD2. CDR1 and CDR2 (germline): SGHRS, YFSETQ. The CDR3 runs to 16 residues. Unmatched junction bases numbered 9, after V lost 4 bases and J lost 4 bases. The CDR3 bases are TGCGCCAGCAGCCGGAATCTAGCGGGGTCATACAATGAGCAGTTCTTC. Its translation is CASSRNLAGSYNEQFF.

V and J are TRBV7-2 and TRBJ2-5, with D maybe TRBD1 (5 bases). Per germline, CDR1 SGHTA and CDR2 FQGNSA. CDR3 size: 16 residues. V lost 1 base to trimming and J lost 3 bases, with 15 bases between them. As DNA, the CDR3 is TGTGCCAGCAGCTTAGTCCAAGGGGTGACCAAAGAGACCCAGTACTTC. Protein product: CASSLVQGVTKETQYF.

The CDR3: CASSFRTSGGQETQYF. CDR3 bases: TGTGCCAGCAGCTTCAGGACTAGCGGGGGCCAAGAGACCCAGTACTTC. J is TRBJ2-5 and V is TRBV5-4, with 13 positions matching TRBD2. The CDR3 contains 16 residues. The germline CDR1 and CDR2 sequences are SGHNT and YYREEE (reference sequence). With V trimmed by 2 bases and J by 1 base, 2 bases remained unmatched.

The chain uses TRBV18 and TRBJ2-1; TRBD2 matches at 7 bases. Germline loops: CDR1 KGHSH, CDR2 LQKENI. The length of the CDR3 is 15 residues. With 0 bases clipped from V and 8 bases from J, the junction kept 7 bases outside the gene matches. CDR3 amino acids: CASSPPPPRGDEQFF. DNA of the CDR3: TGTGCCAGCTCACCACCCCCTCCTCGGGGGGATGAGCAGTTCTTC.

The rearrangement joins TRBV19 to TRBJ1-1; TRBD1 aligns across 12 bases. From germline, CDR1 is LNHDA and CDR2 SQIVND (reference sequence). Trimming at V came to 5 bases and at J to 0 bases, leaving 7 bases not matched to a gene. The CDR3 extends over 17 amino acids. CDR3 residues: CASSHWGQGAMNTEAFF. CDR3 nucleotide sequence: TGTGCCAGTAGTCATTGGGGACAGGGGGCCATGAACACTGAAGCTTTCTTT.

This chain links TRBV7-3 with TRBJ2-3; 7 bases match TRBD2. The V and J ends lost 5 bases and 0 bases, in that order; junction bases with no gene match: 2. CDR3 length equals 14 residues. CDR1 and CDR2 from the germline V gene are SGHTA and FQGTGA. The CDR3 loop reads CASSRAGSTDTQYF. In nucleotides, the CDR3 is TGTGCCAGCAGCCGAGCGGGAAGCACAGATACGCAGTATTTT. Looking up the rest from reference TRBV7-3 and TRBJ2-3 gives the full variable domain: GAGVSQTPSNKVTEKGKYVELRCDPISGHTALYWYRQSLGQGPEFLIYFQGTGAADDSGLPNDRFFAVRPEGSVSTLKIQRTERGDSAVYLCASSRAGSTDTQYFGPGTRLTVL.

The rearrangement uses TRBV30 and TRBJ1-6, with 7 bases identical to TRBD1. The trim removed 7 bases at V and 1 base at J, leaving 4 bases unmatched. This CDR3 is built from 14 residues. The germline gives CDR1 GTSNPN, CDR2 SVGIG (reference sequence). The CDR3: CASNRGSYNSPLHF. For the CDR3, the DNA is TGTGCCTCCAACAGGGGATCCTATAATTCACCCCTCCACTTT.

The CDR3 nucleotides read TGTGCCAGCAGCCGCCCAGGAGCGGGGGGTTACGAGCAGTACGTC. It specifies CASSRPGAGGYEQYV. The V gene is TRBV6-2 or TRBV6-3, the J gene TRBJ2-7; TRBD2 aligns across 9 bases. V lost 6 bases and J lost 4; bases outside the gene matches: 10. CDR1 is MNHEY, CDR2 SVGEGT, per germline. There are 15 residues in the CDR3.

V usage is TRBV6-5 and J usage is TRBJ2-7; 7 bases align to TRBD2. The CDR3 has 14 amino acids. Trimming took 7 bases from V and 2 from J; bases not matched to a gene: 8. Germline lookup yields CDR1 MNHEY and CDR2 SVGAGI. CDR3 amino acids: CASKPSGLTYEQYF. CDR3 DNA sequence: TGTGCCAGCAAACCTAGCGGACTGACCTACGAGCAGTACTTC.

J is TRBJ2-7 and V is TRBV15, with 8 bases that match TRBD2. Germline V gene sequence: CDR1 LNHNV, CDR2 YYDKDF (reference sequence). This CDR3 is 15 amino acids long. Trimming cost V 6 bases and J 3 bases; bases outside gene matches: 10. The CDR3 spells CATRGLGGGNYEQYF. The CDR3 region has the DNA TGTGCCACCAGGGGACTAGGTGGGGGGAACTACGAGCAGTACTTC.

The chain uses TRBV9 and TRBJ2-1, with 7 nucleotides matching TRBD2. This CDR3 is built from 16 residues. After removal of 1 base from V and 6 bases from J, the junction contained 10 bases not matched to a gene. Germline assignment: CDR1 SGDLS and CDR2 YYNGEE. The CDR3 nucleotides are TGTGCCAGCAGCGTACAGGGAGGGCGGGGTGTCAATGAGCAGTTCTTC. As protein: CASSVQGGRGVNEQFF.

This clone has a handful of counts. For the CDR3, the DNA is TGTGCCAGCAGTCCGAGCGGGCTAGTCAACACTGAAGCTTTCTTT. Protein: CASSPSGLVNTEAFF. The chain uses TRBV27 and TRBJ1-1, with D uncertain. This CDR3 is 15 amino acids long. Trimming stripped 5 bases from V and 2 bases from J, with 15 bases between. The germline CDR1 and CDR2 sequences are MNHEY and SMNVEV (reference sequence).

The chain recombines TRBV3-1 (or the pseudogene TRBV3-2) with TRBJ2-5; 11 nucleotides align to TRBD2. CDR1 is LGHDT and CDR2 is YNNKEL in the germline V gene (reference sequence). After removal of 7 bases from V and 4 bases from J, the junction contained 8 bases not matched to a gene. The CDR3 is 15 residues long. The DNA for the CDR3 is TGTGCCAGCATAACTAGCGGGAGAAGGTTAGAGACCCAGTACTTC. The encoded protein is CASITSGRRLETQYF.

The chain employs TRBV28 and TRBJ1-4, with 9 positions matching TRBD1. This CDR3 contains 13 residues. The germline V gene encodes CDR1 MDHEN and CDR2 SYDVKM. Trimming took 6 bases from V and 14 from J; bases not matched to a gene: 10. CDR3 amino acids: CASSRDRVRGLFF. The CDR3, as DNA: TGTGCCAGCAGCCGGGACAGGGTAAGAGGGCTGTTTTTT.

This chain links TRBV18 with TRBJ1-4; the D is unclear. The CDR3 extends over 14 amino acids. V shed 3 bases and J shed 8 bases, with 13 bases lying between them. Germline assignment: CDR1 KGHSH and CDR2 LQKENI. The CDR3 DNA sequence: TGTGCCAGCTCACCCGGCCAGCTAGCGGAAAAACTGTTTTTT. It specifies CASSPGQLAEKLFF.

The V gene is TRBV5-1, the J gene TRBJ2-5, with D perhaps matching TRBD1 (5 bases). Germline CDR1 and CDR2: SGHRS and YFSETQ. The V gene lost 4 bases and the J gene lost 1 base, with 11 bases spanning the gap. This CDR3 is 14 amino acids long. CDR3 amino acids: CASSHPTGQETQYF. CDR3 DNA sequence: TGCGCCAGCAGCCACCCCACAGGCCAAGAGACCCAGTACTTC.

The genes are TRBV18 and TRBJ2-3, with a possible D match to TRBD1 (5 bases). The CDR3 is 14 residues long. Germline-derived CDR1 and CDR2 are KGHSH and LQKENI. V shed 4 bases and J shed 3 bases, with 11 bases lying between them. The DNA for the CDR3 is TGTGCCAGCTCACTCAACCAGGGTACAGATACGCAGTATTTT. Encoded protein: CASSLNQGTDTQYF.

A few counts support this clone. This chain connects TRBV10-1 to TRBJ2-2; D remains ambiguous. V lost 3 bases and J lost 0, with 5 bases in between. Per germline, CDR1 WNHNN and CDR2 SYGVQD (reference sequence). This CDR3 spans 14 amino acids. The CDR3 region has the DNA TGCGCCAGCAGTGACAGCGCGAACACCGGGGAGCTGTTTTTT. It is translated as CASSDSANTGELFF.

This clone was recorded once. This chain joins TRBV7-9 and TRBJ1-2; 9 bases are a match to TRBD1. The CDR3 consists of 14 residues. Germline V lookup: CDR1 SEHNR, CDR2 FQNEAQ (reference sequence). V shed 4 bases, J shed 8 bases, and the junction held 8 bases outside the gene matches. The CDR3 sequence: CASSSNGQGRGYTF. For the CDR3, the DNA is TGTGCCAGCAGCTCAAACGGACAGGGGCGAGGCTACACCTTC.

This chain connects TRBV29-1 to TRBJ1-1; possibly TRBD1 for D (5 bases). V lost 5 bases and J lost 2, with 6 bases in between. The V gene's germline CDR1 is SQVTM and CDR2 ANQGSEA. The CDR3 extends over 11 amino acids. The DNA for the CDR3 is TGCAGCGTTCAGGGTAACACTGAAGCTTTCTTT. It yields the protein CSVQGNTEAFF.

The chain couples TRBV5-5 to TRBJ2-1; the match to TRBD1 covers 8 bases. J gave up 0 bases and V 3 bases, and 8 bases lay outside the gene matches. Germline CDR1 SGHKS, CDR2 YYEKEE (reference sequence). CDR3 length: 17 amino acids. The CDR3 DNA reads TGTGCCAGCAGCTCCGGGACAGGAATGAGCTCCTACAATGAGCAGTTCTTC. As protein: CASSSGTGMSSYNEQFF.

The CDR3 here is CASSKTSVSYNEQFF. The CDR3 DNA reads TGTGCCAGTAGTAAGACTAGCGTCTCCTACAATGAGCAGTTCTTC. This chain connects TRBV19 to TRBJ2-1; 8 bases match TRBD2. CDR1 is LNHDA and CDR2 is SQIVND in the germline V gene (reference sequence). CDR3 length equals 15 residues. V lost 4 bases, J lost 0 bases, and 2 bases stayed unmatched. Combining the CDR3 with reference TRBV19 and TRBJ2-1 gives the whole variable domain DGGITQSPKYLFRKEGQNVTLSCEQNLNHDAMYWYRQDPGQGLRLIYYSQIVNDFQKGDIAEGYSVSREKKESFPLTVTSAQKNPTAFYLCASSKTSVSYNEQFFGPGTRLTVL.

CDR3 DNA sequence: TGTGCCAGCTCAAAAGACAGGGGGAACACTGAAGCTTTCTTT. Protein: CASSKDRGNTEAFF. This rearrangement joins TRBV18 to TRBJ1-1; TRBD1 matches at 8 bases. Germline CDR1 reads KGHSH; CDR2 reads LQKENI. The V and J ends lost 5 bases and 1 base, in that order; junction bases with no gene match: 3. CDR3 length: 14 residues.

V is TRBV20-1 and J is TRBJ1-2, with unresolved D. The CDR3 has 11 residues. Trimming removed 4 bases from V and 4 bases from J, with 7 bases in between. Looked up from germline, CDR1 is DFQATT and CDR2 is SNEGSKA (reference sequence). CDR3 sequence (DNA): TGCAGTGCTATCCGGGGCTATGGCTACACCTTC. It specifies CSAIRGYGYTF.

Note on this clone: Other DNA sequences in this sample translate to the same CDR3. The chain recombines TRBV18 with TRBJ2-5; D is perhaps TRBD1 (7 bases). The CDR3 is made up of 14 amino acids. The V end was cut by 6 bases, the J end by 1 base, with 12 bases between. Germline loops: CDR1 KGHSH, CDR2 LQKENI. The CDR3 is CASSRGQLQETQYF. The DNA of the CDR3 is TGTGCCAGCTCGCGGGGACAGCTCCAAGAGACCCAGTACTTC. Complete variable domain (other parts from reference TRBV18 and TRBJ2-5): NAGVMQNPRHLVRRRGQEARLRCSPMKGHSHVYWYRQLPEEGLKFMVYLQKENIIDESGMPKERFSAEFPKEGPSILRIQQVVRGDSAAYFCASSRGQLQETQYFGPGTRLLVL.